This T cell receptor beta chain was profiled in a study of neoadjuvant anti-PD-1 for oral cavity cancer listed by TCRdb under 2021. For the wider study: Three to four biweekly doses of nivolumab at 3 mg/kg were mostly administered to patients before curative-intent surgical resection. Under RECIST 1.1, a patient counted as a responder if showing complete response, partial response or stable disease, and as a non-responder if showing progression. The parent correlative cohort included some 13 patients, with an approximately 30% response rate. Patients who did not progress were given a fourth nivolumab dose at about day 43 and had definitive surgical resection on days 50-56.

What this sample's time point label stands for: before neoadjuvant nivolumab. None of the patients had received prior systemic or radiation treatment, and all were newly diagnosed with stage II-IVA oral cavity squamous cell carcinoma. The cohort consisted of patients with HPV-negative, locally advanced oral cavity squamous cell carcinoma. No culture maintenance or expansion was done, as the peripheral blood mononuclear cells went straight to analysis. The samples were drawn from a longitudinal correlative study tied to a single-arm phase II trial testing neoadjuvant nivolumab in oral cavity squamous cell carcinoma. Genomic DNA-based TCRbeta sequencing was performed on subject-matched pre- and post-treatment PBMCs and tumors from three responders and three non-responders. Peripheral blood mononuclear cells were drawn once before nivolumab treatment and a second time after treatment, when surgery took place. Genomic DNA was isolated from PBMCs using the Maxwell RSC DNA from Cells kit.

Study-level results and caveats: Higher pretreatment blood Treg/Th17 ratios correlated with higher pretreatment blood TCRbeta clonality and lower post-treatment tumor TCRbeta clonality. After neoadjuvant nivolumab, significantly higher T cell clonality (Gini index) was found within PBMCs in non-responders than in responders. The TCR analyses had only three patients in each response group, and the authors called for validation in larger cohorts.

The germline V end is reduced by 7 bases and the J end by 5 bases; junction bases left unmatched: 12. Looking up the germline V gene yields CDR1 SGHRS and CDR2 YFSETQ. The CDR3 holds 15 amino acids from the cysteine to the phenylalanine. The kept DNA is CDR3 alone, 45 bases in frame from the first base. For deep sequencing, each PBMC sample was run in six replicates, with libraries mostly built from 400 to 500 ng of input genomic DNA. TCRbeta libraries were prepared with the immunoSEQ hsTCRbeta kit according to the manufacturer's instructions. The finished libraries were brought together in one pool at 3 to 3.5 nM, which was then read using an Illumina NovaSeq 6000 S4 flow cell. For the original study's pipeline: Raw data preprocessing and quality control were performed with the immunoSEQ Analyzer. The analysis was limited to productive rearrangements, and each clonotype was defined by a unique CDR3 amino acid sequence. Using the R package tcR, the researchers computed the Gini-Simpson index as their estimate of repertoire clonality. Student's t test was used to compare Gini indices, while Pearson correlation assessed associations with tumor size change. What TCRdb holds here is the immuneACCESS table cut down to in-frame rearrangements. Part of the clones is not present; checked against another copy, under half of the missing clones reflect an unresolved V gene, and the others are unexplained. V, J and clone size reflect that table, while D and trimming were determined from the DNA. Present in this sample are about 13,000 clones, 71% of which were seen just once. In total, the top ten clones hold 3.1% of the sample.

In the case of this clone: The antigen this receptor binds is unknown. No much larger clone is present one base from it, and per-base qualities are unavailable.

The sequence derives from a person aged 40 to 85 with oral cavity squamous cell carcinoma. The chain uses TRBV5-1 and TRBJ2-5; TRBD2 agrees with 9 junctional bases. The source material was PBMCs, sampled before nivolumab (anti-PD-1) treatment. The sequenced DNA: TGCGCCAGCTGCCTCGTTAAAGCGGGAGGTGAGACCCAGTACTTC. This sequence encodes CASCLVKAGGETQYF.